This T cell receptor beta chain was found in a study of cytomegalovirus exposure and HLA in healthy donors (dated by TCRdb to 2016 to 2017). At the level of the whole study: According to an earlier analysis of around 600 of the donors, some 180 million T cells yielded 120 million or so unique TCR beta sequences and around 300 Gb of sequence data. An early release that covered fewer than 750 HLA-typed donors contained around 300 gigabases of sequencing data and about 84 million unique TCR sequences. Among the approximately 430 genotyped donors, about 85% belonged to the genetic ancestry cluster associated with self-reported Caucasian donors. The study was designed to test whether signatures of past pathogen exposure could be identified by cataloging public T cell receptors. Using immunosequencing, the study profiled T cell repertoires from around 680 subjects and related those repertoires to cytomegalovirus serostatus. Besides the first cohort of some 670 subjects, a separate validation cohort made up of over 95 different subjects was used. To predict cytomegalovirus infection status, the study combined high-throughput TCR immunosequencing, statistical association of individual TCRs with disease status, and machine learning. A later analysis re-analyzed previously published TCR beta repertoires from several hundred donors and added high-resolution HLA genotyping to study TCR occurrence patterns. The later analysis used no new phenotypic data to find candidate immune exposures, relying instead on TCR beta sequences and their occurrence across donors. To decide whether each TCR beta V gene segment behaved as functional or pseudogenic, an earlier analysis of some 580 of the donors relied on high-throughput TCR beta sequencing. Alongside the repertoire data, information on donor age, sex, ethnicity and CMV serostatus was compiled. A later genetic analysis used genome-wide SNP genotypes for 398 of the 666 donors, treating that subset as a discovery cohort. Every repertoire in the discovery cohort had been generated on one and the same sequencing platform. Class I and class II HLA loci were covered by the typing at four-digit resolution. Typing coverage varied by locus: about 629-630 donors for A, B, C, DRB1 and DQB1; roughly 500 for DQA1; about 570 for DPA1; fewer than 480 for DPB1. Four to six DR-DQ haplotypes were handled as single units for association and clustering because linkage in the cohort was strong. Among roughly 400 genotyped donors of the cohort, an average of around 240,000 unique TCR beta nucleotide sequences was sequenced per donor, of which roughly 17% were non-productive. Here is what the overall study found, with its caveats: A further reported finding was that TCR beta sequences accurately predicted the HLA-A and HLA-B alleles for most subjects in the first cohort. V-gene and J-gene trimming of TCR beta chains was associated with a missense DCLRE1C variant in a later genetic analysis, and the association was replicated in an independent cohort. Because HLA typing was unavailable for some donors at each locus, only the typed subset was used in association tests. Fewer than 20 rarely observed V segments, including chromosome 9 orphons, were excluded from the earlier analysis of almost 600 of the donors because counts were too low. A later analysis associated 15,000 or so TCR beta sequences with specific HLA alleles at a false discovery rate of 0.05. In vitro tests confirmed that three of the cytomegalovirus-associated TCR beta chains recognize cytomegalovirus antigens. For the cohort, immune exposure information was limited to CMV serostatus. Assigning TCR associations to individual alleles was difficult when HLA alleles, especially DR and DQ, strongly co-occurred. Linkage disequilibrium might explain the correlated functional status among segregating V segments, but an unknown experimental factor could not be ruled out. In an earlier analysis of roughly 500 of the donors, most TCR beta V segments appeared in productive rearrangements about 87% or about 30% of the time, broadly matching IMGT annotations. Several of the top co-occurrence clusters appeared to be linked to parvovirus B19, influenza, CMV and Epstein-Barr virus, according to a later analysis. A later analysis found that HLA-associated TCR beta chains were more clonally expanded and had lower generation probabilities than equally common non-associated chains. Cytomegalovirus status was reported to be diagnosed by the classifier with high specificity and sensitivity in both the original and validation cohorts. The authors suggested that the approach could potentially be generalized to other disease states and immunological phenotypes. Sequencing depth was assumed to be roughly uniform across donors in the presence/absence analyses, though that assumption may not hold. In this cohort, only TCR beta chains were sequenced, and detectable features were limited by the absence of alpha or paired-chain data. In the study, 150 to 200 TCR beta chains were listed as associated with cytomegalovirus. A later analysis found that TCR association rates varied across HLA loci, with DRB1 alleles showing the most associated TCRs and HLA-C alleles the fewest. Most TCR sequences were seen in very few donors, while some public TCRs were found in many individuals. Some IMGT-functional V segments, including TRBV6-2 and TRBV6-3, could not be distinguished by the 87-base-pair reads and were therefore excluded. In a later analysis, most CMV-associated TCR beta chains were found to appear HLA-restricted, with HLA associations seemingly driven largely by CMV exposure. A later genetic analysis reported fewer N-insertions in productive TCRs among donors in an Asian-associated ancestry cluster than the roughly 650-donor mean. A group of highly shared sequence variants was considered likely to be a technical artifact of the sequencing pipeline.

Notes on this clone: The clone's antigen remains unknown.

The library was produced with the immunoSEQ multiplex PCR assay. For the multiplex PCR, a mixture combining 60 forward primers for TCR Vbeta segments and 13 reverse primers for TCR Jbeta segments was used. Amplification of the CDR3 region of rearranged TCR beta genes was performed with a multiplex PCR assay on genomic DNA. Amplified TCR beta libraries were sequenced as 87-base-pair reads on the Illumina HiSeq System. As for the authors' bioinformatics: A later analysis tallied around 82 million unique TCR beta chains across the 660 or so repertoires, and some 12 million of those chains were shared by two or more donors. Raw reads were error-corrected and collapsed into unique sequences with a nearest-neighbor algorithm that merged closely related sequences to remove PCR and sequencing errors. Alignment of CDR3 sequences to IMGT reference sequences was used to assign V, D and J gene segments. For a sequence to be retained, at least a six-nucleotide match to both a V gene segment and a J gene segment was required. Rearrangements were called productive when the CDR3 lacked stop codons and stayed in frame with V and J; all others were non-productive. Following IMGT convention, CDR3 was defined as the stretch from the second conserved V-encoded cysteine up to the conserved J-encoded phenylalanine. Sequences without an unambiguous match to a single V gene segment were excluded from the earlier analysis of almost 600 of the donors. In an earlier analysis of approximately 500 of the donors, a V segment was called functional when productive rearrangements were above 56.7%, and segregating when the standard deviation between donors exceeded 5%. A statistical classification framework was built for diagnosing cytomegalovirus status from the catalog of TCR beta chain sequences. In a later analysis, TCR nucleotide sequences were compared against IMGT/GENE-DB human TR gene sequences so that V and J genes could be assigned. A later analysis assigned CDR3 sequences and most-parsimonious VDJ recombination scenarios with the TCRdist pipeline. In a later analysis, each TCR beta chain was defined by its CDR3 amino acid sequence together with its V-gene family, and reads without a unique V-gene family were excluded. As a way to deal with suspected cross-contamination and a sequencing artifact, a later analysis dropped under 600 nucleotide sequences that were highly shared and had low generation probability. A later analysis calculated a clonal expansion index for each public chain from normalized within-repertoire ranks of inferred template counts. In a later analysis, generation probabilities were computed using a VDJ recombination model fitted to out-of-frame rearrangements, and the results were checked against IGoR. Hypergeometric tests were used in a later analysis to score TCR-TCR, TCR-HLA and TCR-CMV co-occurrence, with a repertoire-size bias correction applied to the TCR pairs. In a later analysis, false discovery rates were estimated by permuting HLA or CMV assignments 20 times. In a later analysis, co-occurring TCRs were grouped using DBSCAN, with TCRdist sequence similarity added in when clustering inside HLA-allele-positive subsets. Repertoires with fewer than 30,000 or more than 120,000 public chains, plus five repertoires with anomalous nucleotide sharing, were excluded from co-occurrence clustering. TCRdb took over this immuneACCESS table, retaining in-frame rearrangements with V and J assigned. Such tables are incomplete; in checked studies, under half of the missing clones stem from an unresolved V gene, and the remainder is unexplained. V and J calls plus clone size are reproduced from that table; the DNA served to infer D and trimming. This sample's table contains 150,000 or so clones. The ten top clones hold 1.5% to 2% of the sample.

The germline V gene supplies CDR1 SGHRS and CDR2 YFSETQ. Compared with germline, V lacks 2 bases and J lacks 3 bases; bases without a gene match: 15. The CDR3 numbers 18 residues from cysteine through phenylalanine. The entry retains the CDR3 DNA only, 54 bases that are in frame from base 1. The cohort comprised fewer than 700 healthy bone marrow donors. At the time of sampling, every cohort member was nominally healthy, though immune exposures that went unrecorded were likely present. The donor tested CMV seronegative and was one of the 352 seronegative cohort members. Each donor provided a peripheral blood sample, and peripheral blood mononuclear cells were used for TCR beta sequencing. The Qiagen DNeasy Blood Extraction Kit was used to extract genomic DNA from the blood cell samples.

Material for sequencing was PBMCs. The clonotype was recovered from a woman in her forties or fifties in good health and CMV-seronegative. The receptor chain draws on TRBV5-1 and TRBJ2-7; 9 bases in between match TRBD2. In nucleotides, the sequence is TGCGCCAGCAGCTTTGGGGTTAGCGGGAGCACTGCGATCTACGAGCAGTACTTC. Translated, this is CASSFGVSGSTAIYEQYF.